This entry features one TCR beta chain sequence. This specimen belongs to a study of identical twins. It was template switching that added a universal primer site, and there were unique molecular identifiers on the cDNA. TCRdb independently ran MiXCR on the 5' RACE reads; one entry per CDR3 protein. The data hold about 890,000 distinct CDR3 sequences, with roughly 12% observed a single time. CDR3 length equals 15 residues. V dropped 6 bases and J dropped 4 bases, with 16 bases sitting between them. CDR1 is SQVTM, CDR2 ANQGSEA, per germline. These data were also filed under a second study, of yellow fever vaccine responses in identical twins.

The clonotype originates from a woman aged 18-35 years in good health. The V call is TRBV29-1, the J call TRBJ2-6, with D possibly matching TRBD1 (6 bases). The sample consisted of PBMCs. This chain's CDR3 is CSVAESGAGANVLTF. As DNA, the CDR3 is TGCAGCGTAGCCGAATCAGGGGCAGGGGCCAACGTCCTGACTTTC.